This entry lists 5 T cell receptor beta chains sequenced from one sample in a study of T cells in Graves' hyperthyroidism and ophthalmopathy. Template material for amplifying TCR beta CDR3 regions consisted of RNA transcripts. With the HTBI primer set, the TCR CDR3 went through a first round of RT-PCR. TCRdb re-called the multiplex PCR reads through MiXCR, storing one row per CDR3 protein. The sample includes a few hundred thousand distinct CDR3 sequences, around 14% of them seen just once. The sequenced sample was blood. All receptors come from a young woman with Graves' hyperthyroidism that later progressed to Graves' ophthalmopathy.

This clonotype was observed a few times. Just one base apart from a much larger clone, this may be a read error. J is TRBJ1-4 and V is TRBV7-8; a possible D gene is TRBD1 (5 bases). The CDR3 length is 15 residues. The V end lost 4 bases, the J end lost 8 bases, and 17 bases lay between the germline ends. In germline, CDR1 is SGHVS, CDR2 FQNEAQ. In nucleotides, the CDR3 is TGTGCCAGCAGCTCAGATGACAGTACAGAGGAAAAACTGTTTTTT. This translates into CASSSDDSTEEKLFF.

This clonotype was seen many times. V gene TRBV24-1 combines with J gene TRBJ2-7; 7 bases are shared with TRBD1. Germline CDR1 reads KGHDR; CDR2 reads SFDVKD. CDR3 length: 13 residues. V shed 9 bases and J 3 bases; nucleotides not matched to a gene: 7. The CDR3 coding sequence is TGTGCCACCGAACAGACAGGGAGCTACGAGCAGTACTTC. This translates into CATEQTGSYEQYF.

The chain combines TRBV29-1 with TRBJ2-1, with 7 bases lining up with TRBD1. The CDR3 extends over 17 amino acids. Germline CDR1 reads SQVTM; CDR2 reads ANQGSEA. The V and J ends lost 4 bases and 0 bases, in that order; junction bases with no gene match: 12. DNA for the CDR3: TGCAGCGTTGTGCCCGATATGGCAGGGGGCTCCTACAATGAGCAGTTCTTC. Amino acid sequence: CSVVPDMAGGSYNEQFF.

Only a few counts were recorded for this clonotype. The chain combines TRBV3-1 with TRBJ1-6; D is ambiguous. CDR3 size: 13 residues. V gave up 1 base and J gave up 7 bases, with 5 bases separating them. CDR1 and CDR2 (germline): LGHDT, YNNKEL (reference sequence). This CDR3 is CASSQARNSPLHF. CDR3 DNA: TGTGCCAGCAGCCAAGCGCGGAATTCACCCCTCCACTTT. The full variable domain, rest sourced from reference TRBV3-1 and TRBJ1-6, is DTAVSQTPKYLVTQMGNDKSIKCEQNLGHDTMYWYKQDSKKFLKIMFSYNNKELIINETVPNRFSPKSPDKAHLNLHINSLELGDSAVYFCASSQARNSPLHFGNGTRLTVT.

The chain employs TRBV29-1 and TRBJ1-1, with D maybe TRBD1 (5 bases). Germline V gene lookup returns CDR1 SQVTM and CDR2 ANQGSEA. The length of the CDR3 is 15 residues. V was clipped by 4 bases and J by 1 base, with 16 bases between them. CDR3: CSVVDTGRTNTEAFF. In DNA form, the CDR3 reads TGCAGCGTTGTTGACACGGGACGTACGAACACTGAAGCTTTCTTT.